The sample holds one count of the clone carrying this T cell receptor beta chain. Its antigen is undetermined. Sequencing used immunoSEQ multiplex PCR; TCRdb keeps in-frame clones, though not all of them. This table holds approximately 130,000 clones, 75% to 95% found once. The data were taken from a study of T cell responses to AZD1222 COVID-19 vaccine. Study observations and caveats: A mostly white British donor set with more females was recruited, and clonal diversity was possibly underestimated.

The trim removed 0 bases at V and 5 bases at J, leaving 8 bases unmatched. Per the germline V gene, CDR1 is LGHDT and CDR2 is YNNKEL (reference sequence). CDR3 length equals 16 residues. This sequence joins TRBV3-1 (or the pseudogene TRBV3-2) and TRBJ1-2; 8 nucleotides agree with TRBD1. The sample here was peripheral blood, taken 28 days after the second dose of the MenACWY control vaccine. This sequence was found in an adult who received the MenACWY meningococcal vaccine as a control. CDR3 residues: CASSQDRWTGQYGYTF. Here the CDR3 DNA reads TGTGCCAGCAGCCAAGACAGGTGGACAGGGCAGTATGGCTACACCTTC.